These T cell receptor beta chains were read from a single sample in a study of blood T cell repertoires in COVID-19. Assay used: immunoSEQ multiplex PCR; TCRdb lists only in-frame clones, some missing. The sample consists of 150,000 to 200,000 clones, 85% to 90% of them appearing once. The sample taken for sequencing was peripheral blood. The receptors stem from a middle-aged man with active or convalescent COVID-19. Both conserved end residues are part of each CDR3. Each record gives: D gene, clone size, J gene, V gene, CDR3 protein, CDR3 DNA. D genes are given only for firm matches. Clone size is not always given. Where it is, it says once, few, many or a class for expanded clones.

d_call: NA; clone_size: NA; j_call: TRBJ1-3; v_call: TRBV4-1; cdr3_aa: CASSQDGSGHSGNTIYF; cdr3_nt: TGCGCCAGCAGCCAAGATGGGTCAGGGCACTCTGGAAACACCATATATTTT
d_call: NA; clone_size: NA; j_call: TRBJ1-1; v_call: TRBV19; cdr3_aa: CASSMSSRMNTEAFF; cdr3_nt: TGTGCCAGTAGTATGTCATCCAGAATGAACACTGAAGCTTTCTTT
d_call: NA; clone_size: NA; j_call: TRBJ2-3; v_call: TRBV5-4; cdr3_aa: CASSPGSSSTDTQYF; cdr3_nt: TGTGCCAGCAGCCCGGGGAGTTCTAGCACAGATACGCAGTATTTT
d_call: TRBD1; clone_size: once; j_call: TRBJ2-2; v_call: TRBV19; cdr3_aa: CASRTGQGDSVTGELFF; cdr3_nt: TGTGCCAGTAGAACGGGACAGGGGGATTCGGTCACCGGGGAGCTGTTTTTT
d_call: TRBD1; clone_size: NA; j_call: TRBJ2-5; v_call: TRBV9; cdr3_aa: CASSGPGQIQETQYF; cdr3_nt: TGTGCCAGCAGCGGCCCGGGACAGATACAAGAGACCCAGTACTTC
d_call: NA; clone_size: NA; j_call: TRBJ1-5; v_call: TRBV5-1; cdr3_aa: CASSLESGNQPQHF; cdr3_nt: TGCGCCAGCAGCTTGGAATCGGGCAATCAGCCCCAGCATTTT
d_call: NA; clone_size: NA; j_call: TRBJ2-3; v_call: TRBV3-1/TRBV3-2; cdr3_aa: CASSPHGIRDTQYF; cdr3_nt: TGTGCCAGCAGCCCCCACGGGATTAGAGATACGCAGTATTTT
d_call: NA; clone_size: once; j_call: TRBJ1-3; v_call: TRBV30; cdr3_aa: CAWSLTGTHSGNTIYF; cdr3_nt: TGTGCCTGGAGTTTAACGGGAACTCACTCTGGAAACACCATATATTTT
d_call: TRBD1; clone_size: NA; j_call: TRBJ2-3; v_call: TRBV5-1; cdr3_aa: CASSLEGQITDTQYF; cdr3_nt: TGCGCCAGCAGCTTGGAGGGACAGATCACAGATACGCAGTATTTT
d_call: TRBD1; clone_size: NA; j_call: TRBJ1-2; v_call: TRBV4-3; cdr3_aa: CASSLQTGGGLSGYTF; cdr3_nt: TGCGCCAGCAGCCTTCAAACAGGGGGCGGTTTGTCCGGCTACACCTTC
d_call: TRBD1; clone_size: NA; j_call: TRBJ2-1; v_call: TRBV6-2/TRBV6-3; cdr3_aa: CASSYSRTGVVNEQFF; cdr3_nt: TGTGCCAGCAGTTACTCAAGGACAGGGGTTGTCAATGAGCAGTTCTTC
d_call: TRBD1; clone_size: NA; j_call: TRBJ1-6; v_call: TRBV18; cdr3_aa: CASSQSGQGVSPLHF; cdr3_nt: TGTGCCAGCTCACAATCGGGACAGGGGGTTTCACCCCTCCACTTT
d_call: TRBD1; clone_size: NA; j_call: TRBJ1-2; v_call: TRBV24-1; cdr3_aa: CATSDAGTAKTHYGYTF; cdr3_nt: TGTGCCACCAGTGATGCCGGGACAGCGAAAACACACTATGGCTACACCTTC
d_call: NA; clone_size: NA; j_call: TRBJ2-5; v_call: TRBV14; cdr3_aa: CASSLLRGRVQETQYF; cdr3_nt: TGTGCCAGCAGCCTTTTGCGGGGGCGAGTCCAAGAGACCCAGTACTTC
d_call: NA; clone_size: NA; j_call: TRBJ1-4; v_call: TRBV10-3; cdr3_aa: CATKTVGGNEKLFF; cdr3_nt: TGTGCCACAAAGACGGTGGGGGGTAATGAAAAACTGTTTTTT
d_call: TRBD1; clone_size: NA; j_call: TRBJ1-1; v_call: TRBV6-6; cdr3_aa: CASSYTGQGNTEAFF; cdr3_nt: TGTGCCAGCAGTTACACGGGACAGGGGAACACTGAAGCTTTCTTT
d_call: TRBD2; clone_size: NA; j_call: TRBJ2-1; v_call: TRBV19; cdr3_aa: CASRSSGYNEQFF; cdr3_nt: TGTGCCAGTAGGTCTAGCGGCTACAATGAGCAGTTCTTC
d_call: NA; clone_size: NA; j_call: TRBJ2-2; v_call: TRBV25-1; cdr3_aa: CASSEYKRAGELFF; cdr3_nt: TGTGCCAGCAGTGAGTACAAACGGGCCGGGGAGCTGTTTTTT
d_call: TRBD2; clone_size: NA; j_call: TRBJ2-3; v_call: TRBV3-1/TRBV3-2; cdr3_aa: CASSQGVGTSGSTDTQYF; cdr3_nt: TGTGCCAGCAGCCAAGGCGTTGGGACTAGCGGGAGCACAGATACGCAGTATTTT
d_call: TRBD2; clone_size: few; j_call: TRBJ2-7; v_call: TRBV4-2; cdr3_aa: CASSQDLAGGPTSHEQYF; cdr3_nt: TGTGCCAGCAGCCAAGATCTTGCGGGGGGCCCAACCTCCCACGAGCAGTACTTC
d_call: TRBD1; clone_size: NA; j_call: TRBJ2-7; v_call: TRBV24-1; cdr3_aa: CATRKVRDRVTYEQYF; cdr3_nt: TGTGCCACCAGGAAAGTACGGGACAGGGTAACCTACGAGCAGTACTTC
d_call: NA; clone_size: once; j_call: TRBJ2-1; v_call: TRBV9; cdr3_aa: CASSVQGANSDEQFF; cdr3_nt: TGTGCCAGCAGCGTCCAAGGGGCGAATTCCGATGAGCAGTTCTTC
d_call: TRBD1; clone_size: NA; j_call: TRBJ2-5; v_call: TRBV5-1; cdr3_aa: CASSDIPGQGGETQYF; cdr3_nt: TGCGCCAGCAGCGATATTCCGGGACAGGGAGGAGAGACCCAGTACTTC
d_call: NA; clone_size: NA; j_call: TRBJ2-1; v_call: TRBV19; cdr3_aa: CASSIEGSVPFF; cdr3_nt: TGTGCCAGTAGTATAGAAGGTAGCGTGCCGTTCTTC
d_call: TRBD2; clone_size: NA; j_call: TRBJ2-5; v_call: TRBV7-6; cdr3_aa: CASSRGLAGGQETQYF; cdr3_nt: TGTGCCAGCAGCCGCGGACTAGCGGGGGGCCAAGAGACCCAGTACTTC
d_call: NA; clone_size: NA; j_call: TRBJ1-4; v_call: TRBV7-9; cdr3_aa: CASSRRGTTNEKLFF; cdr3_nt: TGTGCCAGCAGTCGCCGGGGGACAACTAATGAAAAACTGTTTTTT
d_call: NA; clone_size: NA; j_call: TRBJ2-7; v_call: TRBV5-5; cdr3_aa: CATTEGGFREQYF; cdr3_nt: TGTGCCACAACGGAGGGAGGCTTTCGCGAGCAGTACTTC
d_call: TRBD1; clone_size: NA; j_call: TRBJ1-5; v_call: TRBV3-1/TRBV3-2; cdr3_aa: CASSQGQGTGQPQHF; cdr3_nt: TGTGCCAGCAGCCAAGGACAGGGGACGGGGCAGCCCCAGCATTTT
d_call: TRBD2; clone_size: NA; j_call: TRBJ2-1; v_call: TRBV27; cdr3_aa: CASSLRLAGPTINEQFF; cdr3_nt: TGTGCCAGCAGTCTCCGACTAGCGGGACCTACAATTAATGAGCAGTTCTTC
d_call: NA; clone_size: NA; j_call: TRBJ1-6; v_call: TRBV27; cdr3_aa: CASSEVSSYNSPLHF; cdr3_nt: TGTGCCAGCAGCGAGGTGAGCTCCTATAATTCACCCCTCCACTTT
d_call: TRBD1; clone_size: NA; j_call: TRBJ2-7; v_call: TRBV23-1; cdr3_aa: CASRPGQALYEQYF; cdr3_nt: TGCGCCAGCAGACCGGGACAGGCTCTCTACGAGCAGTACTTC
d_call: NA; clone_size: NA; j_call: TRBJ2-5; v_call: TRBV3-1/TRBV3-2; cdr3_aa: CASSRIESTSLETQYF; cdr3_nt: TGTGCCAGCAGCAGGATTGAAAGCACTAGCTTAGAGACCCAGTACTTC
d_call: TRBD1; clone_size: NA; j_call: TRBJ2-6; v_call: TRBV19; cdr3_aa: CASSIATAGQGNTGANVLTF; cdr3_nt: TGTGCCAGTAGTATAGCCACCGCTGGACAGGGGAACACTGGGGCCAACGTCCTGACTTTC
d_call: TRBD2; clone_size: NA; j_call: TRBJ2-1; v_call: TRBV3-1/TRBV3-2; cdr3_aa: CASSQVKLAGSNNEQFF; cdr3_nt: TGTGCCAGCAGCCAAGTAAAACTAGCGGGTTCCAACAATGAGCAGTTCTTC
d_call: TRBD1; clone_size: NA; j_call: TRBJ2-5; v_call: TRBV10-3; cdr3_aa: CAIEQGKGETQYF; cdr3_nt: TGTGCCATCGAACAGGGGAAGGGAGAGACCCAGTACTTC
d_call: NA; clone_size: NA; j_call: TRBJ1-1; v_call: TRBV12-5; cdr3_aa: CASGSQGPEAFF; cdr3_nt: TGTGCTAGTGGTTCTCAGGGCCCTGAAGCTTTCTTT
d_call: TRBD1; clone_size: NA; j_call: TRBJ1-1; v_call: TRBV3-1/TRBV3-2; cdr3_aa: CASSQVNRGTEAFF; cdr3_nt: TGTGCCAGCAGCCAAGTAAACAGGGGGACTGAAGCTTTCTTT
d_call: TRBD1; clone_size: NA; j_call: TRBJ1-3; v_call: TRBV7-2; cdr3_aa: CASSHGQGLDRGNTIYF; cdr3_nt: TGTGCCAGCAGCCACGGACAGGGTCTTGATCGAGGAAACACCATATATTTT
d_call: NA; clone_size: NA; j_call: TRBJ1-5; v_call: TRBV10-3; cdr3_aa: CAISEEQAYSNQPQHF; cdr3_nt: TGTGCCATCAGTGAGGAACAGGCGTATAGCAATCAGCCCCAGCATTTT
d_call: NA; clone_size: NA; j_call: TRBJ1-3; v_call: TRBV18; cdr3_aa: CASSPNRVSGNTIYF; cdr3_nt: TGTGCCAGCTCACCAAACAGAGTTTCTGGAAACACCATATATTTT
d_call: NA; clone_size: NA; j_call: TRBJ1-1; v_call: TRBV7-2; cdr3_aa: CASSSYRVGTEAFF; cdr3_nt: TGTGCCAGCAGCTCATACAGGGTGGGCACTGAAGCTTTCTTT